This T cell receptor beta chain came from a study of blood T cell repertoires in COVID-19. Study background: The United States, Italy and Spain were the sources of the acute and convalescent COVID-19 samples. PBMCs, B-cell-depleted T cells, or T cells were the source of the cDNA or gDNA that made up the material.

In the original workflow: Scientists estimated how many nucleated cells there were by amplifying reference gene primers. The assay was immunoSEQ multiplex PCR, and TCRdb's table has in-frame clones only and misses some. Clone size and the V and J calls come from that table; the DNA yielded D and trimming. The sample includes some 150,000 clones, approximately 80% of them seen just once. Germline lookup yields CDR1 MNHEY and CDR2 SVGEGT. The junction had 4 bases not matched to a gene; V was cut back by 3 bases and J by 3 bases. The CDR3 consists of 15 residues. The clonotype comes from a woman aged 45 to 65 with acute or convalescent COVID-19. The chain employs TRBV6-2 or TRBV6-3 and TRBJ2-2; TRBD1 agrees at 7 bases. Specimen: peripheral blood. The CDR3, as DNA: TGTGCCAGCAGTTATTCCGACAGGGACACCGGGGAGCTGTTTTTT. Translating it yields CASSYSDRDTGELFF.